This T cell receptor (beta chain) stems from a study of T cell changes during pregnancy in multiple sclerosis. Trimming took 7 bases from V and 4 from J, leaving 14 bases between them. The germline CDR1 and CDR2 sequences are SGHVS and FQNEAQ. The length of the CDR3 is 14 residues. Sequencing used immunoSEQ multiplex PCR; TCRdb keeps in-frame clones, though not all of them. The data contain 35,000 to 45,000 clones, approximately 92% of them singletons. The chain is built from TRBV7-8 and TRBJ1-3; the D gene is possibly TRBD1 (6 bases). The clonotype comes from a female donor in good health, enrolled as a control in a pregnancy study. The input for sequencing was CD4+ T cells from peripheral blood mononuclear cells, taken in the second trimester of pregnancy. CDR3 residues: CASMRGGVGNTIYF. The CDR3 nucleotides are TGTGCCAGCATGCGGGGGGGCGTAGGAAACACCATATATTTT.